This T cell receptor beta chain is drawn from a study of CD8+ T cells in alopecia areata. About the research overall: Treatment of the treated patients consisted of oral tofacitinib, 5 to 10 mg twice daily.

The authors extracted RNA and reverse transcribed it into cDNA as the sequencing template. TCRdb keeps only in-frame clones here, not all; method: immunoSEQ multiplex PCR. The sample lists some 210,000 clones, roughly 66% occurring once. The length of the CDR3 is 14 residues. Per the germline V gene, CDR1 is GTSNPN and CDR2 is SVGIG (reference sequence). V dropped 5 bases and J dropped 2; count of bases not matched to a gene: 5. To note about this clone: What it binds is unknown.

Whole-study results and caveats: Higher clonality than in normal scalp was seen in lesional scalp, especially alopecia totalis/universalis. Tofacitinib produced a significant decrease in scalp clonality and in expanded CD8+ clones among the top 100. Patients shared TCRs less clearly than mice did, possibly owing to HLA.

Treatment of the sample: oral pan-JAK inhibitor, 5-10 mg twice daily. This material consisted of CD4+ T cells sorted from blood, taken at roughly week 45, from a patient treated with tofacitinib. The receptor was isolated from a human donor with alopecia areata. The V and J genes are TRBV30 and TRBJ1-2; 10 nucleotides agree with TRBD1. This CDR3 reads CAWSGQGINYGYTF. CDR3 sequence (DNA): TGTGCCTGGTCGGGACAGGGGATCAACTATGGCTACACCTTC.